This T cell receptor beta chain emerged from a study of identical twins. This clonotype was counted many times. The antigen remains undetermined. V lost 0 bases and J 7 bases, leaving 10 bases between the germline ends. CDR1 and CDR2 from the germline V gene are SGHRS and YFSETQ. This CDR3 is built from 14 residues. Template switching introduced a universal primer site, and the cDNA bore unique molecular identifiers. MiXCR was run by TCRdb on the 5' RACE reads, yielding one entry per CDR3 protein. The sample contains hundreds of thousands of distinct CDR3 sequences, 5.5% to 7.5% of which appear only once. Whole-study findings and limits: Because invariant MAIT and iNKT cells could be present, zero-insertion analyses could be partly confounded. The models systematically underestimated how much out-of-frame TCR alpha was shared in monozygotic twins. Excess sharing by twins proved weaker in beta out-of-frame sequences.

This chain connects TRBV5-1 to TRBJ2-2, with D perhaps TRBD1 (6 bases). This receptor was identified in a man between 18 and 29 years old in good health. The sample taken for sequencing was naive T cells sorted from blood. The CDR3 coding sequence is TGCGCCAGCAGCTTGGACAGGGTAGACGGGGAGCTGTTTTTT. Translation gives CASSLDRVDGELFF.